One and the same sample provided the 20 T cell receptor beta chains below, sequenced in a study of cytomegalovirus exposure and HLA in healthy donors. 60 Vbeta and 13 Jbeta primers were used in PCR. Assay: immunoSEQ multiplex PCR; the TCRdb copy retains only in-frame clones and omits some. The sample contains a few hundred thousand clones, about 80% of which appear only once. Sequencing used PBMCs. These receptors originate from a girl aged 2 to 9 in good health and CMV-seronegative.

The V and J genes are TRBV30 and TRBJ2-7; D might be TRBD2 (6 bases). The CDR3 consists of 15 residues. Germline V CDR1 and CDR2: GTSNPN, SVGIG (reference sequence). Between the trimmed V and J ends, which lost 3 bases and 2 bases, there was a span of 17 bases. The CDR3 DNA is TGTGCCTGGAGACGCCTTGGAGGGGAGCCCTACGAGCAGTACTTC. Translated: CAWRRLGGEPYEQYF.

The V call is TRBV28, the J call TRBJ1-1; D not resolved. The V end lost 7 bases, the J end lost 10 bases, and 16 bases lay between the germline ends. The germline gives CDR1 MDHEN, CDR2 SYDVKM. This CDR3 contains 12 residues. CDR3 region: CASIDEGRLAFF. The DNA of the CDR3 is TGTGCCAGCATTGACGAAGGCAGACTAGCTTTCTTT.

This rearrangement joins TRBV27 to TRBJ1-2, with D possibly being TRBD1 (5 bases). Germline V gene data show CDR1 as MNHEY and CDR2 as SMNVEV (reference sequence). The length of the CDR3 is 16 residues. V lost 5 bases and J lost 4, with 20 bases in between. The CDR3, as DNA: TGTGCCAGCAGTCCACAGCCCGCAGGGATCTCCTATGGCTACACCTTC. Translation gives CASSPQPAGISYGYTF.

The chain recombines TRBV28 with TRBJ2-7, with D unresolved. The CDR3 is 13 residues long. Germline lookup yields CDR1 MDHEN and CDR2 SYDVKM. Trimming left V 3 bases short and J 5 bases short, with 11 bases between. This CDR3 is CASSFSGNNEQYF. The DNA for the CDR3 is TGTGCCAGCAGTTTTAGTGGTAATAACGAGCAGTACTTC. Together with reference TRBV28 and TRBJ2-7, the CDR3 gives the full variable domain: DVKVTQSSRYLVKRTGEKVFLECVQDMDHENMFWYRQDPGLGLRLIYFSYDVKMKEKGDIPEGYSVSREKKERFSLILESASTNQTSMYLCASSFSGNNEQYFGPGTRLTVT.

The chain is built from TRBV30 and TRBJ1-3; 8 positions match TRBD1. The CDR3 is 15 residues long. CDR1 GTSNPN and CDR2 SVGIG come from the germline V gene (reference sequence). After removal of 4 bases from V and 0 bases from J, the junction contained 5 bases not matched to a gene. The CDR3 nucleotides read TGTGCCTGGAACCGACAGGGGAGCTCTGGAAACACCATATATTTT. Translation gives CAWNRQGSSGNTIYF.

This chain uses TRBV4-2 with TRBJ2-1; 7 positions match TRBD2. The germline V gene encodes CDR1 LGHNA and CDR2 YNFKEQ. The J segment lost 2 bases and the V segment lost 4 bases, leaving 20 bases of the junction unmatched. The CDR3 has 20 residues. This CDR3 is CASSRTIGASGVRAYNEQFF. The CDR3, as DNA: TGTGCCAGCAGCCGAACGATTGGGGCTAGCGGAGTACGAGCCTACAATGAGCAGTTCTTC.

For this clone: One end of the junction fails to match germline, which may point to a read error. Different DNA sequences within this sample yield the same CDR3. The chain uses TRBV28 and TRBJ1-2; D remains unclear. Germline assignment: CDR1 MDHEN and CDR2 SYDVKM. This CDR3 comprises 13 residues. The CDR3 coding sequence is TGCGCCAGCAGCCCGCGGGGAGCCTATGGCTACACCTTC. Translated: CASSPRGAYGYTF.

This clone was recorded only once. The chain links TRBV29-1 to TRBJ2-7, with TRBD1 matching over 7 bases. Unmatched junction bases numbered 8, after V lost 8 bases and J lost 7 bases. Germline loops: CDR1 SQVTM, CDR2 ANQGSEA. This CDR3 comprises 11 residues. As DNA, the CDR3 is TGCAGCCAACAGGGGCGTGGGGAGCAGTACTTC. It is translated as CSQQGRGEQYF.

The V call is TRBV12-2, the J call TRBJ1-1. TRBV12-2 is assigned pseudogene status. The CDR3 covers 19 residues. The CDR3 region is CASRLATYGGPGLDTEAFF. CDR3 nucleotide sequence: TGTGCAAGTCGCTTAGCTACCTACGGAGGGCCCGGCCTTGACACTGAAGCTTTCTTT.

The chain employs TRBV2 and TRBJ1-4, with D tentatively TRBD1 (5 bases). Germline V gene data show CDR1 as SNHLY and CDR2 as FYNNEI. Trimming stripped 7 bases from V and 5 bases from J, with 11 bases between. The length of the CDR3 is 13 residues. In DNA, the CDR3 is TGTGCCAGCACCGGACGGACAAATGAAAAACTGTTTTTT. The encoded protein is CASTGRTNEKLFF.

For the CDR3, the DNA is TGTGCCAGCAGTTATATGCCCTTTCGGGCGAACACCGGGGAGCTGTTTTTT. Its protein is CASSYMPFRANTGELFF. The chain links TRBV28 to TRBJ2-2; D not certain. CDR3 length: 17 amino acids. Germline V lookup: CDR1 MDHEN, CDR2 SYDVKM. Trimming removed 4 bases from V and 0 bases from J, with 15 bases in between.

The V call is TRBV30, the J call TRBJ2-5; D unresolved. V was clipped by 4 bases and J by 5 bases, with 5 bases between them. The length of the CDR3 is 10 residues. Germline V gene data show CDR1 as GTSNPN and CDR2 as SVGIG (reference sequence). CDR3 nucleotide sequence: TGTGCCTGGATAGATGAGACCCAGTACTTC. Its protein product is CAWIDETQYF.

This clone has just one count. This chain connects TRBV5-4 to TRBJ2-2; D possibly corresponds to TRBD1 (6 bases). The CDR3 is made up of 14 amino acids. Trimming cost V 3 bases and J 6 bases, with 12 bases left between them. In germline, CDR1 is SGHNT, CDR2 YYREEE (reference sequence). DNA for the CDR3: TGTGCCAGCAGCTACAGGGATAGAGCCGGGGAGCTGTTTTTT. This encodes CASSYRDRAGELFF.

This chain connects TRBV9 to TRBJ2-7; 7 bases are a match to TRBD2. Germline assignment: CDR1 SGDLS and CDR2 YYNGEE. The CDR3 covers 15 residues. The J segment lost 2 bases and the V segment lost 0 bases, leaving 5 bases of the junction unmatched. CDR3 in DNA: TGTGCCAGCAGCGTAGGCGGTCTAGCGGCCTACGAGCAGTACTTC. This gives the protein CASSVGGLAAYEQYF.

The rearrangement links TRBV27 to TRBJ1-2; D call uncertain. V lost 2 bases and J 6 bases, leaving 10 bases between the germline ends. The CDR3 is made up of 13 amino acids. The germline V gene has CDR1 MNHEY and CDR2 SMNVEV (reference sequence). This CDR3 is CASSLTGYHGYTF. DNA for the CDR3: TGTGCCAGCAGTTTAACGGGGTATCATGGCTACACCTTC.

This chain connects TRBV19 to TRBJ2-1; perhaps TRBD2 as D (6 bases). This CDR3 region has 17 residues. V gave up 1 base and J gave up 5 bases, with 18 bases separating them. CDR1 and CDR2 (germline): LNHDA, SQIVND (reference sequence). The CDR3 here is CASSIGAGTHLHNEQFF. The CDR3 bases are TGTGCCAGTAGTATAGGAGCGGGCACGCACCTTCACAATGAGCAGTTCTTC. The variable domain in full, completed from reference TRBV19 and TRBJ2-1, reads DGGITQSPKYLFRKEGQNVTLSCEQNLNHDAMYWYRQDPGQGLRLIYYSQIVNDFQKGDIAEGYSVSREKKESFPLTVTSAQKNPTAFYLCASSIGAGTHLHNEQFFGPGTRLTVL.

The V call is TRBV4-2, the J call TRBJ1-2; 8 nucleotides match TRBD1. The CDR3 has 15 residues. CDR1 and CDR2 (germline): LGHNA, YNFKEQ. The trim removed 1 base at V and 4 bases at J, leaving 5 bases unmatched. CDR3 nucleotide sequence: TGTGCCAGCAGCCAAGTTCAGGGGGCCCTCTATGGCTACACCTTC. Residues: CASSQVQGALYGYTF.

CDR3 DNA sequence: TGTGCCAGCAGCCCCCCGAGGGGGGGGTGGGAGACCCAGTACTTC. Protein product: CASSPPRGGWETQYF. V is TRBV9 and J is TRBJ2-5, with D possibly matching TRBD2 (7 bases). The V end was cut by 4 bases, the J end by 5 bases, with 18 bases between. CDR3 length: 15 residues. Germline loops: CDR1 SGDLS, CDR2 YYNGEE. Full variable domain (rest looked up from reference TRBV9 and TRBJ2-5): DSGVTQTPKHLITATGQRVTLRCSPRSGDLSVYWYQQSLDQGLQFLIQYYNGEERAKGNILERFSAQQFPDLHSELNLSSLELGDSALYFCASSPPRGGWETQYFGPGTRLLVL.

Note on this clone: At one of its ends the junction is not consistent with the germline gene, which may arise from a read error. The chain carries TRBV27 and TRBJ2-5, with TRBD1 matching over 9 bases. The germline V gene encodes CDR1 MNHEY and CDR2 SMNVEV (reference sequence). This CDR3 region has 20 residues. The CDR3 bases are TGTGCCAGCAGTCCCATGGACAGGGGATTGAGGGGGGCCTTTTTCGAGACCCAGCACTTC. Amino acids: CASSPMDRGLRGAFFETQHF.

The chain links TRBV7-9 to TRBJ2-7, with D perhaps TRBD1 (5 bases). The V gene lost 5 bases and the J gene lost 0 bases, with 11 bases spanning the gap. The CDR3 length is 14 residues. The germline gives CDR1 SEHNR, CDR2 FQNEAQ (reference sequence). The DNA of the CDR3 is TGTGCCAGCAGCGGCACCGACAGCTCCTACGAGCAGTACTTC. Amino acids: CASSGTDSSYEQYF.